This TCR beta chain was captured by sequencing in a study of T cells in Graves' hyperthyroidism and ophthalmopathy. Study-level points and caveats: From stable hyperthyroidism, ophthalmopathy was set apart by a 13 V-J model.

Germline CDR1 reads MNHEY; CDR2 reads SVGEGT. The CDR3 has 14 residues. A note on this clonotype: What it binds is not known. The junction differs from germline at one of its ends, possibly a read error.

From RNA transcripts, TCR beta CDR3 regions were amplified. TCR CDR3 underwent first-round RT-PCR with the HTBI primer set. TCRdb ran MiXCR on the multiplex PCR reads and lists one entry per CDR3 protein. The table has around 300,000 distinct CDR3 sequences, 11% to 15% seen once; the top ten hold 20% to 25%. Hyperthyroidism was newly diagnosed in patients aged 18 to 65 (duration under 2 months). Pregnant or lactating patients were excluded, as were those with uncontrolled infection or other autoimmune disease. PBMCs were sourced from over 8.5 ml fresh peripheral blood. Sequencing was done on a sample of blood. This chain uses TRBV6-2 or TRBV6-3 with TRBJ2-1, with 7 bases fitting TRBD2. This TCR derives from a woman between 25 and 40 years old with Graves' hyperthyroidism. The CDR3 spells CASSCRAGNNEQFF. The CDR3 DNA is TGTGCTAGCAGTTGCCGAGCGGGGAACAATGAGCAGTTCTTC.